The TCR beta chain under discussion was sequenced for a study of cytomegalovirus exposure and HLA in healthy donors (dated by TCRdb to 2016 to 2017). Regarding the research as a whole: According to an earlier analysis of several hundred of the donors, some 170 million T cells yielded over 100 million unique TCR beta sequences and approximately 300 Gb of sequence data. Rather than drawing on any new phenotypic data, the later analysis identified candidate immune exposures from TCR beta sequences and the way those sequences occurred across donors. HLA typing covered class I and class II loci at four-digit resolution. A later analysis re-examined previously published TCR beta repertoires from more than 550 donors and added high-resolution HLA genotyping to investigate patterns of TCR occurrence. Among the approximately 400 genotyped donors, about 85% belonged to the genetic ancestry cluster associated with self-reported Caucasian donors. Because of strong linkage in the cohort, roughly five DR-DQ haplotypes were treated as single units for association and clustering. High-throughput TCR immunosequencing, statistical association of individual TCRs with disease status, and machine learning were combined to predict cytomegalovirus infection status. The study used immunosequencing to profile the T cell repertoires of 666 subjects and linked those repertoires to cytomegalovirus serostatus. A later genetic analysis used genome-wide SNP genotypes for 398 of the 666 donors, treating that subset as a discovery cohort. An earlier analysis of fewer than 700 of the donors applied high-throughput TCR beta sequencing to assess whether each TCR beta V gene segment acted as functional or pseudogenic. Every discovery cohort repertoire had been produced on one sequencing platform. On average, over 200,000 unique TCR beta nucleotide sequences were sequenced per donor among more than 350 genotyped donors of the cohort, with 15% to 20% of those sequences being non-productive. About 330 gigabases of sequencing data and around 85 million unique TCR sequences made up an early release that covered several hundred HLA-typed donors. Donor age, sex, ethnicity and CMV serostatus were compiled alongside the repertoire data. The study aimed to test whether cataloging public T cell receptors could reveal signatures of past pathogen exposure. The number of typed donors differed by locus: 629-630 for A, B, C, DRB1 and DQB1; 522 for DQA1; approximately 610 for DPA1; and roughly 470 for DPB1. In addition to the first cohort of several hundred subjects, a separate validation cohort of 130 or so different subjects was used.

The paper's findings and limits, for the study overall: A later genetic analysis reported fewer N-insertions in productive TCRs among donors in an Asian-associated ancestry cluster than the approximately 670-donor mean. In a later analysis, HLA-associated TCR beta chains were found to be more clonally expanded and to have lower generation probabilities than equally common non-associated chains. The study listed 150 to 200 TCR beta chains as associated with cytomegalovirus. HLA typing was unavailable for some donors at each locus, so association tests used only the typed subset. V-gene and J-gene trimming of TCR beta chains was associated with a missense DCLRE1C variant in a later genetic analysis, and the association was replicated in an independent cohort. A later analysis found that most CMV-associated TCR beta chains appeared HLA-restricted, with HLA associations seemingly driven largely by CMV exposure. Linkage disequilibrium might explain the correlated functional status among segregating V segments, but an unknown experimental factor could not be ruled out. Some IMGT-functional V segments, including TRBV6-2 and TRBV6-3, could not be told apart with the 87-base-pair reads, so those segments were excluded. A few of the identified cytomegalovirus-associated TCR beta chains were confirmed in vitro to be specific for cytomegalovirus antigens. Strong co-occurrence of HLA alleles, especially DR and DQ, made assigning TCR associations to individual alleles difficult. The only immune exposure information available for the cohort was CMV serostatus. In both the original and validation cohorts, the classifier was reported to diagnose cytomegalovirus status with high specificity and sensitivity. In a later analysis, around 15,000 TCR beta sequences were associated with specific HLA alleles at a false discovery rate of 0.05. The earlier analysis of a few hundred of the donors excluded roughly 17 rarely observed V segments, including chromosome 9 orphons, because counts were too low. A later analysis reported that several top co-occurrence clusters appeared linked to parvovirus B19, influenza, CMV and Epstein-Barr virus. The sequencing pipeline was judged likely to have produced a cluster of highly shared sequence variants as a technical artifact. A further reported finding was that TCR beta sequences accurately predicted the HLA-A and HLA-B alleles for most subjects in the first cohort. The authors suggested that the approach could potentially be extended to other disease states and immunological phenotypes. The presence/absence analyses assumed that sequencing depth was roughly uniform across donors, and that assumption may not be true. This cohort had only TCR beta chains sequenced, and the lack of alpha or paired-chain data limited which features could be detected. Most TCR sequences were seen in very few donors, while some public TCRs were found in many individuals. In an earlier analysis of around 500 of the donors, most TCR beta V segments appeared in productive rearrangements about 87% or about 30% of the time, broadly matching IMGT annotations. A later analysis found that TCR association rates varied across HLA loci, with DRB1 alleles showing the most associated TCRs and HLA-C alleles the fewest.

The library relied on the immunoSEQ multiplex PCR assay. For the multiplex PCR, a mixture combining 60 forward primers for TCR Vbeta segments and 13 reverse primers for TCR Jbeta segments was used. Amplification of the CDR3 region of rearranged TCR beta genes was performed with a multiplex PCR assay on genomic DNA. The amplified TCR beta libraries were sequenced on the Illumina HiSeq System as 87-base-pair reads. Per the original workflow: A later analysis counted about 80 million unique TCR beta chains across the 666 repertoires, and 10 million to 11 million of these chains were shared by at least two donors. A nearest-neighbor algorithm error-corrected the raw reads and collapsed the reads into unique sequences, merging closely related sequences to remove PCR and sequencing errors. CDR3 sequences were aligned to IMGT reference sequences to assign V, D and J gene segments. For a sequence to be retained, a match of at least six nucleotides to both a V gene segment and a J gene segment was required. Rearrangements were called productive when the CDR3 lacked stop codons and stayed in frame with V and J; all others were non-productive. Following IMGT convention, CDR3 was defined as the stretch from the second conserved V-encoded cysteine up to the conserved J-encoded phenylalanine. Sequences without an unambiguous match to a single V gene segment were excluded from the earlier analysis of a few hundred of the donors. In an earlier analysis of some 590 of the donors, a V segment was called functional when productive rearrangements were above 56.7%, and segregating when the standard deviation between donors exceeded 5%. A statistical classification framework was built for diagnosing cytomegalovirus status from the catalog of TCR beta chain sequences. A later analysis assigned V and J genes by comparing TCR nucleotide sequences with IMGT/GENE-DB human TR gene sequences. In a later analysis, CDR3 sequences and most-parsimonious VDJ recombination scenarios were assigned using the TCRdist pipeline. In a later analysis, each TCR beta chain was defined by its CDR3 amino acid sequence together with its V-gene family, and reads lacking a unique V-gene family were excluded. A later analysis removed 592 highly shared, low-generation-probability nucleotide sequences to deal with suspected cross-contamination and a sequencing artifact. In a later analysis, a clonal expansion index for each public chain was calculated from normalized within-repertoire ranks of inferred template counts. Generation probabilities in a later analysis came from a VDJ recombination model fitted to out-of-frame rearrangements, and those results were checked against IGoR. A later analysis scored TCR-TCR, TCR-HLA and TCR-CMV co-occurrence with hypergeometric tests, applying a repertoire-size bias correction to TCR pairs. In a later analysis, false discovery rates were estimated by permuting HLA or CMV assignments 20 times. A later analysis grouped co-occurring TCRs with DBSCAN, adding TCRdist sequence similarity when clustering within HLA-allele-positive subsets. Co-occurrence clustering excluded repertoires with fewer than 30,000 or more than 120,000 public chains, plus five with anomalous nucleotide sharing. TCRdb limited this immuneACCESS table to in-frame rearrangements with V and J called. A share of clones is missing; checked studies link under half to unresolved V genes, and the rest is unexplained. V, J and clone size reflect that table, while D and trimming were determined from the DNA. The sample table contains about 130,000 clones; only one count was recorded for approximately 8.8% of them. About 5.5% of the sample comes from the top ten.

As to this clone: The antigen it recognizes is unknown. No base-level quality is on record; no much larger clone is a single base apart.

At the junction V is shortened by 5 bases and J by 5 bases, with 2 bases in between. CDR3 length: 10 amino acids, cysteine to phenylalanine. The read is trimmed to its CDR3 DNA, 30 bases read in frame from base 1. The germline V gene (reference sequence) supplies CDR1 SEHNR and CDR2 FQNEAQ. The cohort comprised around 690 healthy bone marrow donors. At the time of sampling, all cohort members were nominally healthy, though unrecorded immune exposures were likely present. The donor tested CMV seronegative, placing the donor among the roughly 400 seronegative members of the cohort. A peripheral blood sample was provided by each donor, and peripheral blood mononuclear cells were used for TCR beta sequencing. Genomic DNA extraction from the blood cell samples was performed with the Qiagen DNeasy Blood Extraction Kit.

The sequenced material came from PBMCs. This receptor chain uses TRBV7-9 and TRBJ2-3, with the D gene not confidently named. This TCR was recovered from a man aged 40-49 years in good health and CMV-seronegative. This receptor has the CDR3 CASSLDTQYF. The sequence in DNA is TGTGCCAGCAGCCTAGATACGCAGTATTTT.